The present entry profiles one T cell receptor (beta chain) with its context. Between the trimmed V and J ends, which lost 5 bases and 8 bases, there was a span of 7 bases. Germline CDR1 and CDR2: SEHNR and FQNEAQ (reference sequence). The CDR3 runs 11 residues. Each CDR3 protein gets one entry after TCRdb re-called the 5' RACE reads with MiXCR. The data show a few hundred thousand distinct CDR3 sequences, around 6.8% seen once. This entry is derived from a study of T cells after yellow fever vaccination. The chain employs TRBV7-9 and TRBJ2-1; no clear D. The source was PBMCs, collected roughly 46 days after the first yellow fever vaccination. This TCR came from a man between 18 and 35 years old who received the YFV17D yellow fever vaccine. The CDR3 nucleotides are TGTGCCAGCAGCCCACCCGATGAGCAGTTCTTC. Its translation is CASSPPDEQFF. The full variable domain, rest sourced from reference TRBV7-9 and TRBJ2-1, is DTGVSQNPRHKITKRGQNVTFRCDPISEHNRLYWYRQTLGQGPEFLTYFQNEAQLEKSRLLSDRFSAERPKGSFSTLEIQRTEQGDSAMYLCASSPPDEQFFGPGTRLTVL.